Presented here are 9 T cell receptor beta chains from one specimen sequenced in a study of identical twins. TCRdb recomputed calls from the 5' RACE reads with MiXCR, one row per CDR3 protein. Counted here are about 490,000 distinct CDR3 sequences, roughly 15% occurring once; the ten biggest clones make up 0.35% to 0.45%. The same data also went into a second study, on yellow fever vaccine responses in identical twins.

The specimen sequenced was CD4+ T cells sorted from blood. Source of these receptors: a woman under 30 in good health.

This clonotype was observed a handful of times. This chain connects TRBV5-1 to TRBJ2-5; no firm D call. CDR3 length: 13 amino acids. Germline loops: CDR1 SGHRS, CDR2 YFSETQ. Trimming removed 6 bases from V and 2 bases from J, with 11 bases in between. This CDR3 reads CASTPTHQETQYF. CDR3 DNA: TGCGCCAGCACCCCGACACATCAAGAGACCCAGTACTTC.

This sequence joins TRBV28 and TRBJ1-4; D remains unclear. CDR3 size: 15 residues. Germline CDR1 is MDHEN and CDR2 is SYDVKM. V lost 8 bases and J lost 0, with 13 bases in between. The CDR3 sequence is CASSVGGATNEKLFF. CDR3 nucleotide sequence: TGTGCCAGCTCCGTGGGAGGAGCAACTAATGAAAAACTGTTTTTT.

This clonotype was counted only a few times. This may be a read error: a much more frequent sequence differs by one nucleotide. The V gene is TRBV12-3 or TRBV12-4, the J gene TRBJ2-3; D gene ambiguous. The CDR3 has 12 residues. V lost 7 bases, J lost 0 bases, and 5 bases lay in between. CDR3 nucleotides: TGTGCCAGCACCCCGAGCACAGATACGCAGTATTTT. Its protein product is CASTPSTDTQYF.

This clonotype was seen only a few times. The rearrangement joins TRBV3-1 to TRBJ1-1, with 9 bases that match TRBD1. The CDR3 extends over 14 amino acids. Germline V CDR1 and CDR2: LGHDT, YNNKEL (reference sequence). Trimming removed 9 bases from V and 4 bases from J; junction bases left unmatched: 9. This CDR3 is CASSKQGAGTEAFF. The CDR3, as DNA: TGTGCCAGTTCCAAACAGGGGGCGGGCACTGAAGCTTTCTTT. Based on the CDR3 plus reference TRBV3-1 and TRBJ1-1, the full variable domain is DTAVSQTPKYLVTQMGNDKSIKCEQNLGHDTMYWYKQDSKKFLKIMFSYNNKELIINETVPNRFSPKSPDKAHLNLHINSLELGDSAVYFCASSKQGAGTEAFFGQGTRLTVV.

This chain joins TRBV7-8 and TRBJ2-1; the match to TRBD2 covers 12 bases. The CDR3 is 15 residues long. Germline CDR1 is SGHVS and CDR2 is FQNEAQ. With V trimmed by 1 base and J by 9 bases, 4 bases remained unmatched. The CDR3 loop is CASSLELAGGREQFF. The CDR3 DNA is TGTGCCAGCAGCTTAGAACTAGCGGGGGGTCGTGAGCAGTTCTTC.

This clonotype was observed a few times. The V and J genes are TRBV12-3 or TRBV12-4 and TRBJ2-2, with 11 bases matching TRBD2. V gave up 2 bases and J gave up 2 bases; unmatched junction bases: 13. The CDR3 loop spans 20 amino acids. CDR3 amino acids: CASSLTGLAALSINTGELFF. The CDR3 nucleotides read TGTGCCAGCAGTTTAACGGGACTAGCGGCCCTTTCGATTAACACCGGGGAGCTGTTTTTT.

Here the CDR3 DNA reads TGTGCCAGCAGCCAAGGTGTAGCGGGGAATAACGTGTACCAAGAGACCCAGTACTTC. It specifies CASSQGVAGNNVYQETQYF. The chain joins TRBV14 to TRBJ2-5; 8 nucleotides line up with TRBD2. V shed 1 base and J 0 bases; nucleotides not matched to a gene: 13. This CDR3 has 19 amino acids. The germline V gene has CDR1 SGHDN and CDR2 FVKESK.

This clonotype was seen at least ten times. The chain is built from TRBV6-5 and TRBJ1-2, with 8 positions matching TRBD1. With V trimmed by 6 bases and J by 1 base, 4 bases remained unmatched. CDR3 length: 14 residues. The germline V gene has CDR1 MNHEY and CDR2 SVGAGI. In nucleotides, the CDR3 is TGTGCCAGCAGCCGACAGGGGTTTAACTATGGCTACACCTTC. Translated, it gives CASSRQGFNYGYTF.

The sample holds a few counts of this clonotype. This rearrangement joins TRBV6-5 to TRBJ2-3; TRBD2 matches at 9 bases. This CDR3 has 18 amino acids. CDR1 and CDR2 from the germline V gene are MNHEY and SVGAGI. Trimming took 0 bases from V and 6 from J; bases not matched to a gene: 13. The CDR3 protein is CASSYSMRGGRGPDTQYF. CDR3 DNA: TGTGCCAGCAGTTACTCTATGCGGGGGGGCCGAGGTCCGGATACGCAGTATTTT.